This paragraph covers one TCR beta chain sequence. The data are from a study of cytomegalovirus exposure and HLA in healthy donors. Primers: 60 Vbeta forward and 13 Jbeta reverse. The data were produced by immunoSEQ multiplex PCR, yet TCRdb's version contains in-frame clones alone and is incomplete. The table has 120,000 to 150,000 clones, roughly 80% seen once; the top ten hold approximately 2.9%. This receptor was identified in a woman in her twenties or thirties in good health and CMV-seronegative. The material sequenced was PBMCs.

CDR3 sequence (DNA): TGTGCCAGCAGCCTCCGGACAGGGCGCTCAACTAATGAAAAACTGTTTTTT. Protein product: CASSLRTGRSTNEKLFF. The rearrangement joins TRBV11-2 to TRBJ1-4, with 8 bases lining up with TRBD1. The V and J ends lost 5 bases and 0 bases, in that order; junction bases with no gene match: 8. This CDR3 spans 17 amino acids. CDR1 and CDR2 from the germline V gene are SGHAT and FQNNGV.